A single sample is the source of the 16 T cell receptor beta chains below, sequenced in a study of post-analysis software for immune sequencing data. Whole-study findings and limits: Patients used a few TRBV segments, including TRBV5-6, TRBV5-1 and TRBV20-1, more often than controls.

cDNA libraries of TCR beta carried unique molecular identifiers. MiXCR, applied by TCRdb to the PCR reads, yields one record per CDR3 protein. The sample has approximately 360,000 distinct CDR3 sequences, roughly 30% seen once; the top ten hold around an eighth. No cognate antigen is known for these TCRs. The sample comprised blood. The receptors were gathered from a girl aged 5-17 years with multiple sclerosis.

The chain has TRBV5-1 and TRBJ1-1; possibly TRBD1 for D (6 bases). The CDR3 is 14 residues long. Germline assignment: CDR1 SGHRS and CDR2 YFSETQ. V lost 4 bases and J lost 6, with 16 bases in between. The DNA of the CDR3 is TGCGCCAGCAGCACAGGACAGTTTGGGGCTGAAGCTTTCTTT. It is translated as CASSTGQFGAEAFF.

The chain links TRBV5-5 to TRBJ1-5; 11 bases align to TRBD1. This CDR3 spans 15 amino acids. Germline CDR1 reads SGHKS; CDR2 reads YYEKEE (reference sequence). J lost 4 bases, V lost 4 bases, and 4 bases had no gene match. The CDR3 bases are TGTGCCAGCAGCATGGGGACAGGGGGAAATCAGCCCCAGCATTTT. This encodes CASSMGTGGNQPQHF.

The chain joins TRBV5-1 to TRBJ2-3; TRBD1 might be the D (6 bases). The CDR3 sequence is 15 residues long. With 0 bases removed from V and 3 bases from J, the gap between germline ends came to 11 bases. Germline CDR1 reads SGHRS; CDR2 reads YFSETQ. The CDR3 DNA sequence: TGCGCCAGCAGCTTGGACCCCACAGGGACAGATACGCAGTATTTT. The encoded protein is CASSLDPTGTDTQYF.

As DNA, the CDR3 is TGTGCCAGCAACGACCAAAGGGGTACAGATACGCAGTATTTT. Amino acid sequence: CASNDQRGTDTQYF. The gene calls are TRBV12-3 or TRBV12-4 and TRBJ2-3; perhaps TRBD1 as D (5 bases). This CDR3 is 14 amino acids long. V lost 7 bases, J lost 3 bases, and 14 bases lay in between.

This clonotype was observed a few times. The CDR3 nucleotides read TGCGCCAGCAGCTTTGCGGCAGGGAGGAACTCCTACGAGCAGTACTTC. It specifies CASSFAAGRNSYEQYF. The chain is built from TRBV5-1 and TRBJ2-7, with D possibly being TRBD2 (6 bases). Germline V gene data show CDR1 as SGHRS and CDR2 as YFSETQ. CDR3 size: 16 residues. V lost 2 bases to trimming and J lost 0 bases, with 15 bases between them.

This chain uses TRBV5-1 with TRBJ1-4; TRBD1 agrees at 7 bases. The germline V gene has CDR1 SGHRS and CDR2 YFSETQ. This CDR3 is 14 amino acids long. The junction had 6 bases not matched to a gene; V was cut back by 4 bases and J by 6 bases. In DNA form, the CDR3 reads TGCGCCAGCAGCCCCGCAGGGGGGTATGAAAAACTGTTTTTT. Amino acids: CASSPAGGYEKLFF.

To note about this clonotype: A much larger clone differs from this one at a single base, so this may be a read error. J is TRBJ2-2 and V is TRBV12-3 or TRBV12-4; 9 nucleotides agree with TRBD1. This CDR3 contains 16 residues. V trimming: 5 bases; J trimming: 7 bases; junction bases outside the gene matches: 11. The CDR3 region has the DNA TGTGCCAGCAGTATCTCCGGGACAGGGATTATCGGGGAGCTGTTTTTT. Amino acid sequence: CASSISGTGIIGELFF.

In this sample, this clonotype turned up many times. The gene calls are TRBV4-2 and TRBJ2-7; a weak D match, TRBD2 (7 bases). The V gene's germline CDR1 is LGHNA and CDR2 YNFKEQ. The V gene lost 0 bases and the J gene lost 2 bases, with 14 bases spanning the gap. The CDR3 covers 16 residues. CDR3 DNA: TGTGCCAGCAGCCAAGACGGTGGGGGGGCAACCTACGAGCAGTACTTC. The encoded protein is CASSQDGGGATYEQYF.

The rearrangement joins TRBV27 to TRBJ1-5, with 7 nucleotides matching TRBD1. CDR3 length equals 15 residues. The germline gives CDR1 MNHEY, CDR2 SMNVEV (reference sequence). After removal of 5 bases from V and 6 bases from J, the junction contained 10 bases not matched to a gene. The CDR3 DNA reads TGTGCCAGCAGTCCACGTCAGGGGGTAGGTCAGCCCCAGCATTTT. It specifies CASSPRQGVGQPQHF.

This clonotype appeared a few times. V gene TRBV7-8 combines with J gene TRBJ1-1; 9 nucleotides match TRBD1. CDR1 and CDR2 (germline): SGHVS, FQNEAQ. V was pared by 3 bases and J by 5 bases, with 7 bases of the junction left unmatched. CDR3 length equals 15 residues. CDR3: CASSLVTGGWTEAFF. The CDR3 nucleotides read TGTGCCAGCAGCTTGGTGACAGGGGGGTGGACTGAAGCTTTCTTT. The entire variable domain, with the rest obtained from reference TRBV7-8 and TRBJ1-1, is as follows: GAGVSQSPRYKVAKRGQDVALRCDPISGHVSLFWYQQALGQGPEFLTYFQNEAQLDKSGLPSDRFFAERPEGSVSTLKIQRTQQEDSAVYLCASSLVTGGWTEAFFGQGTRLTVV.

The table lists this clonotype with many counts. The chain carries TRBV24-1 and TRBJ2-3; the match to TRBD1 covers 8 bases. Per the germline V gene, CDR1 is KGHDR and CDR2 is SFDVKD. The J segment lost 5 bases and the V segment lost 2 bases, leaving 8 bases of the junction unmatched. This CDR3 comprises 16 residues. The CDR3 reads CATSDSGDRYLDTQYF. CDR3 nucleotide sequence: TGTGCCACCAGTGATTCGGGGGACAGGTATTTAGATACGCAGTATTTT.

The sample holds a few counts of this clonotype. This chain links TRBV20-1 with TRBJ2-1, with 10 bases lining up with TRBD2. This CDR3 spans 15 amino acids. The germline V gene encodes CDR1 DFQATT and CDR2 SNEGSKA (reference sequence). The V and J ends lost 0 bases and 6 bases, in that order; junction bases with no gene match: 5. The CDR3 protein is CSAREWTSGSNEQFF. DNA of the CDR3: TGCAGTGCTAGAGAATGGACTAGCGGTAGCAATGAGCAGTTCTTC.

This sequence joins TRBV27 and TRBJ2-1; D perhaps matches TRBD1 (5 bases). The CDR3 contains 17 residues. Trimming cost V 2 bases and J 8 bases, with 22 bases left between them. The germline V gene encodes CDR1 MNHEY and CDR2 SMNVEV (reference sequence). As DNA, the CDR3 is TGTGCCAGCAGTTTAAGGGTACAGGTGCTCCACCGAGATGAGCAGTTCTTC. Protein: CASSLRVQVLHRDEQFF.

Of note for this clonotype: A clone one base away is much larger, so this may be a read error. J is TRBJ2-3 and V is TRBV7-2; a possible D gene is TRBD1 (6 bases). V was clipped by 4 bases and J by 3 bases, with 17 bases between them. The CDR3 sequence is 16 residues long. Germline CDR1 and CDR2: SGHTA and FQGNSA. In DNA, the CDR3 is TGTGCCAGCAGCTCGGGCCGTAGCAGGGGAACAGATACGCAGTATTTT. Translated, it gives CASSSGRSRGTDTQYF.

The table lists this clonotype with a few counts. J is TRBJ2-5 and V is TRBV6-5; tentatively, D is TRBD1 or TRBD2 (6 bases each). Germline V CDR1 and CDR2: MNHEY, SVGAGI. The CDR3 is 13 amino acids. V lost 4 bases and J lost 4, with 10 bases in between. The CDR3 loop is CASSSWGAETQYF. CDR3 in DNA: TGTGCCAGCAGTTCCTGGGGGGCAGAGACCCAGTACTTC.

This clonotype came up a few times. The chain employs TRBV20-1 and TRBJ2-3, with D perhaps TRBD2 (6 bases). The CDR3 sequence is 11 residues long. Germline CDR1 is DFQATT and CDR2 is SNEGSKA (reference sequence). The CDR3 is CSVAVRGTQYF. CDR3 nucleotide sequence: TGCAGCGTAGCGGTCCGGGGGACGCAGTATTTT.